The 21 T cell receptor beta chains given below trace back to one sample, sequenced in a study of OX40 agonist ivuxolimab in advanced cancers. The library relied on the immunoSEQ multiplex PCR assay. What TCRdb holds here is the immuneACCESS table cut down to in-frame rearrangements. Part of the clones is not present; checked against another copy, under half of the missing clones reflect an unresolved V gene, and the others are unexplained. The table for this sample lists some 9,600 clones; approximately 57% of them were counted only once. About half of the sample is taken by the ten largest. Source: CD4+ or CD8+ T cells sorted from blood, taken in a trial of the OX40 agonist ivuxolimab. The receptors were sampled from an adult with an advanced solid tumor such as melanoma, head and neck, liver or kidney cancer.

This sequence joins TRBV7-8 and TRBJ1-6; TRBD1 might be the D (6 bases). The CDR3 has 15 amino acids. Germline CDR1 is SGHVS and CDR2 is FQNEAQ. V dropped 1 base and J dropped 5 bases, with 9 bases sitting between them. This chain's CDR3 is CASSLVRGHNSPLHF. CDR3 in DNA: TGTGCCAGCAGCTTAGTCAGGGGCCATAATTCACCCCTCCACTTT.

About this clone itself: The junction departs from germline at one end; a sequencing error may be responsible. J is TRBJ2-1 and V is TRBV29-1; either TRBD1 or TRBD2 may fit D (5 bases each). Per germline, CDR1 SQVTM and CDR2 ANQGSEA. This CDR3 spans 15 amino acids. The CDR3 DNA reads TGCAGCGTTGAAGGTCTTACCGGGGCCTATAATGAGCAGTTCTTC. Its translation: CSVEGLTGAYNEQFF.

This chain uses TRBV2 with TRBJ1-2; 7 nucleotides agree with TRBD1. The CDR3 covers 13 residues. V lost 4 bases and J lost 8; bases outside the gene matches: 7. Germline values: CDR1 SNHLY, CDR2 FYNNEI. This chain's CDR3 is CASSGEGAIGYTF. CDR3 DNA sequence: TGTGCCAGCAGTGGGGAGGGGGCTATCGGCTACACCTTC.

J is TRBJ2-7 and V is TRBV7-9, with D possibly being TRBD1 (5 bases). CDR3 length equals 12 residues. The germline V and J ends were trimmed by 5 bases and 5 bases, with 10 bases remaining between them. Germline V gene data show CDR1 as SEHNR and CDR2 as FQNEAQ (reference sequence). For the CDR3, the DNA is TGTGCCAGCAGCGCAGGGAAAAACGAGCAGTACTTC. Amino acid sequence: CASSAGKNEQYF. The full variable domain, rest sourced from reference TRBV7-9 and TRBJ2-7, is DTGVSQNPRHKITKRGQNVTFRCDPISEHNRLYWYRQTLGQGPEFLTYFQNEAQLEKSRLLSDRFSAERPKGSFSTLEIQRTEQGDSAMYLCASSAGKNEQYFGPGTRLTVT.

The chain combines TRBV4-2 with TRBJ2-1, with 14 bases lining up with TRBD2. This CDR3 has 15 residues. The J segment lost 9 bases and the V segment lost 4 bases, leaving 5 bases of the junction unmatched. The germline CDR1 and CDR2 sequences are LGHNA and YNFKEQ. CDR3 sequence (DNA): TGTGCCAGCAGCCCAGGGACTAGCGGGAGTAGTGAGCAGTTCTTC. It yields the protein CASSPGTSGSSEQFF.

The gene calls are TRBV11-2 and TRBJ2-2; D is unclear. The germline V and J ends were trimmed by 1 base and 6 bases, with 3 bases remaining between them. Germline values: CDR1 SGHAT, CDR2 FQNNGV. This CDR3 comprises 12 residues. In DNA form, the CDR3 reads TGTGCCAGCAGCTTAGTCCCCGGGGAGCTGTTTTTT. Encoded protein: CASSLVPGELFF.

V and J are TRBV9 and TRBJ2-1; 11 bases match TRBD2. V was pared by 1 base and J by 7 bases, with 10 bases of the junction left unmatched. The CDR3 is 17 residues long. CDR1 SGDLS and CDR2 YYNGEE come from the germline V gene. CDR3 DNA: TGTGCCAGCAGCGTAATGTCAGTGGCTAGCGGGAGGAATGAGCAGTTCTTC. This gives the protein CASSVMSVASGRNEQFF.

The CDR3 loop reads CASSSRDRGYNEQFF. CDR3 nucleotide sequence: TGTGCCAGCAGCTCCCGGGACAGGGGTTACAATGAGCAGTTCTTC. The chain joins TRBV5-4 to TRBJ2-1, with 10 bases matching TRBD1. J was trimmed by 4 bases and V by 3 bases; bases with no gene match: 4. The CDR3 covers 15 residues. Germline V CDR1 and CDR2: SGHNT, YYREEE (reference sequence).

The chain employs TRBV19 and TRBJ2-1, with D maybe TRBD2 (6 bases). The CDR3 is 18 residues long. V dropped 5 bases and J dropped 4 bases, with 24 bases sitting between them. The germline V gene has CDR1 LNHDA and CDR2 SQIVND (reference sequence). The CDR3 here is CASSGTSVASGGYNEQFF. In DNA, the CDR3 is TGTGCCAGTAGTGGAACCTCCGTGGCCTCAGGAGGGTACAATGAGCAGTTCTTC.

The chain couples TRBV27 to TRBJ2-7; 10 bases are a match to TRBD1. Germline V gene sequence: CDR1 MNHEY, CDR2 SMNVEV (reference sequence). V was clipped by 8 bases and J by 2 bases; unmatched bases: 0. The CDR3 totals 12 residues. As DNA, the CDR3 is TGTGCCAGCGGGACAGGGGCCTACGAGCAGTACTTC. Amino acids: CASGTGAYEQYF.

This clone was found once. The chain employs TRBV19 and TRBJ2-7; the D gene is possibly TRBD2 (6 bases). The germline gives CDR1 LNHDA, CDR2 SQIVND (reference sequence). The CDR3 has 13 residues. V lost 5 bases and J 3 bases, leaving 11 bases between the germline ends. The CDR3 sequence: CASSLGGNYEQYF. The DNA of the CDR3 is TGTGCCAGTAGTTTGGGCGGGAACTACGAGCAGTACTTC.

The V call is TRBV14, the J call TRBJ2-1; D is undetermined. The CDR3 sequence is 13 residues long. V was shortened by 1 base and J by 5 bases, with 6 bases between the two germline ends. Germline assignment: CDR1 SGHDN and CDR2 FVKESK. CDR3 nucleotide sequence: TGTGCCAGCAGCCAAGGTCCCCACAATGAGCAGTTCTTC. Translating it yields CASSQGPHNEQFF. Variable domain in full (rest from reference TRBV14 and TRBJ2-1): EAGVTQFPSHSVIEKGQTVTLRCDPISGHDNLYWYRRVMGKEIKFLLHFVKESKQDESGMPNNRFLAERTGGTYSTLKVQPAELEDSGVYFCASSQGPHNEQFFGPGTRLTVL.

The gene calls are TRBV7-8 and TRBJ2-3; 7 positions match TRBD2. Looked up from germline, CDR1 is SGHVS and CDR2 is FQNEAQ. The CDR3 length is 15 residues. Trimming at V came to 3 bases and at J to 1 base, leaving 4 bases not matched to a gene. In nucleotides, the CDR3 is TGTGCCAGCAGCTTTCCGGGAGGACGCACAGATACGCAGTATTTT. Protein: CASSFPGGRTDTQYF.

This clone is labeled as medium-sized. V gene TRBV6-5 combines with J gene TRBJ2-5; D might be TRBD2 (6 bases). The CDR3 is 12 residues long. The germline V gene encodes CDR1 MNHEY and CDR2 SVGAGI. V shed 1 base and J shed 14 bases, with 14 bases lying between them. The CDR3, as DNA: TGTGCCAGCAGTTACTTTGGGGGAGGCCAATACTTC. Translation: CASSYFGGGQYF.

This clone was counted only a few times. The gene calls are TRBV5-1 and TRBJ2-7; maybe TRBD2 (5 bases). This CDR3 spans 15 amino acids. Germline V gives CDR1 SGHRS, CDR2 YFSETQ. The V and J ends lost 0 bases and 3 bases respectively, with 13 bases between them. CDR3 region: CASSLDSGMGYEQYF. DNA of the CDR3: TGCGCCAGCAGCTTGGATTCGGGAATGGGCTACGAGCAGTACTTC.

The rearrangement links TRBV14 to TRBJ1-4, with D possibly TRBD1 on 5 matching bases. The CDR3 has 15 residues. V shed 0 bases and J shed 5 bases, with 10 bases lying between them. Germline CDR1 SGHDN, CDR2 FVKESK. CDR3 protein: CASSQDNRRNEKLFF. In DNA form, the CDR3 reads TGTGCCAGCAGCCAAGATAACAGGCGAAATGAAAAACTGTTTTTT.

The sample holds a few counts of this clone. CDR3 sequence: CASRLGNTGELFF. The CDR3, as DNA: TGTGCCAGCAGACTAGGGAACACCGGGGAGCTGTTTTTT. This chain links TRBV11-3 with TRBJ2-2; TRBD2 is a possible D gene (5 bases). The V end was cut by 6 bases, the J end by 1 base, with 6 bases between. The CDR3 is 13 amino acids. Germline V gene lookup returns CDR1 SGHNT and CDR2 YENEEA.

The chain recombines TRBV21-1 with TRBJ1-2. TRBV21-1 is assigned pseudogene status. The CDR3 loop spans 14 amino acids. CDR3: CASSLPGPSGGYTF. The DNA of the CDR3 is TGTGCCAGCAGCCTTCCAGGACCTTCAGGAGGCTACACCTTC.

Relative to its sample, this clone is medium-sized. The gene calls are TRBV5-5 and TRBJ2-3, with D possibly being TRBD2 (5 bases). The V and J ends lost 0 bases and 0 bases respectively, with 8 bases between them. This CDR3 has 15 residues. Germline V gene lookup returns CDR1 SGHKS and CDR2 YYEKEE (reference sequence). The CDR3 protein is CASSLGLTSTDTQYF. CDR3 coding DNA: TGTGCCAGCAGCTTGGGACTAACCAGCACAGATACGCAGTATTTT. Together with reference TRBV5-5 and TRBJ2-3, the CDR3 gives the full variable domain: DAGVTQSPTHLIKTRGQQVTLRCSPISGHKSVSWYQQVLGQGPQFIFQYYEKEERGRGNFPDRFSARQFPNYSSELNVNALLLGDSALYLCASSLGLTSTDTQYFGPGTRLTVL.

The chain recombines TRBV30 with TRBJ2-7, with 7 nucleotides matching TRBD2. This CDR3 spans 14 amino acids. V lost 0 bases to trimming and J lost 2 bases; unmatched junction nucleotides: 4. Per germline, CDR1 GTSNPN and CDR2 SVGIG (reference sequence). The CDR3 bases are TGTGCCTGGAGTGTCGGGGCGGGAGCCTACGAGCAGTACTTC. It codes for CAWSVGAGAYEQYF.

This chain joins TRBV5-4 and TRBJ2-1; D unclear. Germline CDR1 SGHNT, CDR2 YYREEE (reference sequence). CDR3 size: 16 residues. V lost 6 bases, J lost 7 bases, and 23 bases lay in between. As DNA, the CDR3 is TGTGCCAGCACCAGTATAGACTCCCCAACTGGAAATGAGCAGTTCTTC. Translated, it gives CASTSIDSPTGNEQFF.